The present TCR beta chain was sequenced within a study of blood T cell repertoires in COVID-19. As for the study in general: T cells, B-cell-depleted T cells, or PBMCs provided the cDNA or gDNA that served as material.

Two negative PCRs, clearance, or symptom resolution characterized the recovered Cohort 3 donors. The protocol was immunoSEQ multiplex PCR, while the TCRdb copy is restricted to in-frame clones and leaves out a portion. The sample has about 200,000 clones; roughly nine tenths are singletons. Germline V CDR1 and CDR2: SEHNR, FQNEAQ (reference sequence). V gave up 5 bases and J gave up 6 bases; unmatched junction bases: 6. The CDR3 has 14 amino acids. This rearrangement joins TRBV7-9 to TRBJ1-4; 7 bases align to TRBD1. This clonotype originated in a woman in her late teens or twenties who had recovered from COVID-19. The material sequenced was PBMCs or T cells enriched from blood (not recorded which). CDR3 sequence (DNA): TGTGCCAGCAGCCAGGGGGTGGAGCATGAAAAACTGTTTTTT. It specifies CASSQGVEHEKLFF.